A single sample gave rise to the 13 T cell receptor beta chains below, sequenced in a study of blood T cell repertoires in COVID-19. Clones were sequenced by immunoSEQ multiplex PCR, and TCRdb holds only the in-frame ones, with some missing. This table has approximately 150,000 clones, roughly 82% appearing once. Sequencing input: peripheral blood. The receptor source for this set is a human donor with acute or convalescent COVID-19. The donor label of this sample is uncertain.

The chain carries TRBV5-4 and TRBJ2-1; TRBD1 matches 8 bases. CDR1 is SGHNT and CDR2 is YYREEE in the germline V gene (reference sequence). V lost 0 bases and J lost 6; bases outside the gene matches: 5. The CDR3 extends over 15 amino acids. The CDR3: CASSLGGTGGNEQFF. The DNA of the CDR3 is TGTGCCAGCAGCTTGGGCGGGACAGGAGGCAATGAGCAGTTCTTC.

The rearrangement joins TRBV7-9 to TRBJ1-2; the D is unclear. CDR3 length: 14 residues. Trimming cost V 2 bases and J 6 bases, with 13 bases left between them. The V gene's germline CDR1 is SEHNR and CDR2 FQNEAQ (reference sequence). CDR3 residues: CASSLTPLWHGYTF. The CDR3 nucleotides are TGTGCCAGCAGCTTAACCCCTCTTTGGCATGGCTACACCTTC. Together with reference TRBV7-9 and TRBJ1-2, the CDR3 gives the full variable domain: DTGVSQNPRHKITKRGQNVTFRCDPISEHNRLYWYRQTLGQGPEFLTYFQNEAQLEKSRLLSDRFSAERPKGSFSTLEIQRTEQGDSAMYLCASSLTPLWHGYTFGSGTRLTVV.

The chain uses TRBV10-3 and TRBJ1-2, with 9 bases identical to TRBD1. The germline CDR1 and CDR2 sequences are ENHRY and SYGVKD. With V trimmed by 4 bases and J by 3 bases, 9 bases remained unmatched. The CDR3 runs to 16 residues. The CDR3, as DNA: TGTGCCATCAGTGGACCAACGGGACAGGGATACTATGGCTACACCTTC. It yields the protein CAISGPTGQGYYGYTF.

This rearrangement joins TRBV28 to TRBJ1-3; TRBD1 might be the D (6 bases). The V gene's germline CDR1 is MDHEN and CDR2 SYDVKM. V lost 5 bases and J 4 bases, leaving 15 bases between the germline ends. The CDR3 runs to 15 residues. The CDR3 nucleotides read TGTGCCAGCAGTCTCCTAGGGGGTGGAGGAAACACCATATATTTT. It specifies CASSLLGGGGNTIYF.

The chain employs TRBV10-1 and TRBJ1-2; 7 bases fit TRBD1. CDR3 length: 16 amino acids. The trim removed 7 bases at V and 6 bases at J, leaving 17 bases unmatched. Germline V lookup: CDR1 WNHNN, CDR2 SYGVQD (reference sequence). Here the CDR3 DNA reads TGCGCCAGCAATAGTGAAAAAGGACAGGCCAAGGATGGCTACACCTTC. Residues: CASNSEKGQAKDGYTF.

The chain employs TRBV4-1 and TRBJ2-6, with D maybe TRBD1 (6 bases). The CDR3 has 18 amino acids. The germline gives CDR1 MGHRA, CDR2 YSYEKL. V was pared by 0 bases and J by 2 bases, with 14 bases between. This chain's CDR3 is CASSQDVSEGAGANVLTF. The CDR3 nucleotides read TGCGCCAGCAGCCAAGATGTGTCAGAGGGGGCTGGGGCCAACGTCCTGACTTTC.

This chain joins TRBV6-6 and TRBJ1-2; 7 nucleotides agree with TRBD1. The CDR3 has 12 residues. V gave up 10 bases and J gave up 4 bases; unmatched junction bases: 6. Germline lookup yields CDR1 MNHNY and CDR2 SVGAGI (reference sequence). Here the CDR3 DNA reads TGTGCCACCCAGACAGGGACCTATGGCTACACCTTC. Translation: CATQTGTYGYTF.

The chain uses TRBV12-5 and TRBJ1-1; the match to TRBD1 covers 8 bases. In germline, CDR1 is LGHNT, CDR2 FRNRAP. Losses at the gene ends were 4 bases for V and 7 bases for J; bases not matched to a gene: 17. The CDR3 runs to 17 residues. CDR3 loop: CASGSPQRTGLGNEAFF. CDR3 DNA sequence: TGTGCTAGTGGTTCACCCCAACGGACAGGGCTGGGGAATGAAGCTTTCTTT.

This rearrangement joins TRBV28 to TRBJ2-1; 11 nucleotides match TRBD1. The V segment lost 5 bases and the J segment 7 bases; nucleotides outside the gene matches: 7. Germline assignment: CDR1 MDHEN and CDR2 SYDVKM. This CDR3 has 15 amino acids. In DNA form, the CDR3 reads TGTGCCAGCAGTACACCGGGACAGGGGGATAATGAGCAGTTCTTC. Translating it yields CASSTPGQGDNEQFF.

V usage is TRBV5-6 and J usage is TRBJ2-1; D is ambiguous. The ends were cut back, 2 bases at V and 7 bases at J, with 10 bases in the middle. The germline V gene encodes CDR1 SGHDT and CDR2 YYEEEE. This CDR3 is built from 13 residues. DNA of the CDR3: TGTGCCAGCAGCTTTGAGATGTTAAATGAGCAGTTCTTC. Amino acids: CASSFEMLNEQFF.

The chain recombines TRBV19 with TRBJ1-3; D is uncertain. This CDR3 contains 16 residues. The germline CDR1 and CDR2 sequences are LNHDA and SQIVND (reference sequence). The V and J ends lost 6 bases and 0 bases respectively, with 15 bases between them. The CDR3 nucleotides are TGTGCCAGTAGAGCGGAAGAGCTTGGCTCTGGAAACACCATATATTTT. This codes for CASRAEELGSGNTIYF.

The gene calls are TRBV29-1 and TRBJ1-2, with D maybe TRBD1 (5 bases). Germline assignment: CDR1 SQVTM and CDR2 ANQGSEA. The CDR3 has 12 residues. Trimming shortened V by 4 bases and J by 2 bases, and 8 bases separated the two germline ends. CDR3 nucleotide sequence: TGCAGCGTTGGACAGACAAACTATGGCTACACCTTC. Translated, it gives CSVGQTNYGYTF.

The chain joins TRBV3-1 (or the pseudogene TRBV3-2) to TRBJ2-5; 7 bases agree with TRBD1. J gave up 9 bases and V 7 bases, and 14 bases lay outside the gene matches. CDR1 is LGHDT and CDR2 is YNNKEL in the germline V gene (reference sequence). This CDR3 spans 14 amino acids. The DNA of the CDR3 is TGTGCCAGCACCTCAGGGGGAGTCCTGGCGGCCCAGTACTTC. It encodes CASTSGGVLAAQYF.